The present entry profiles one T cell receptor (beta chain) with its context. Its specificity is unknown. The data stem from a study of T cells in tuberculosis. General study results and limits: Samples were chosen by availability of cryopreserved specimens. Smaller alpha distances in active tuberculosis partly reflected shorter CDR3-alpha lengths.

Sequencing used immunoSEQ multiplex PCR; TCRdb keeps in-frame clones, though not all of them. The sample yields 35,000 to 40,000 clones, about 94% seen once. Germline V gene sequence: CDR1 MNHEY, CDR2 SMNVEV (reference sequence). This CDR3 is 16 amino acids long. V dropped 1 base and J dropped 8; count of bases not matched to a gene: 9. The sequenced material came from PBMCs. The V call is TRBV27, the J call TRBJ1-5; 9 bases match TRBD1. The sequence was collected from a donor between 10 and 35 years old with latent tuberculosis or without tuberculosis infection. Some clones in this sample may be carry-over from other donors' samples. The CDR3 DNA reads TGTGCCAGCAGTTTATATCCGACAGGGGGGAGGGAGCCCCAGCATTTT. As protein: CASSLYPTGGREPQHF.